The present T cell receptor beta chain was sequenced within a study of T-cell reconstitution after alpha-beta-depleted transplantation in children. Study observations and caveats: When one year had passed after transplant, most T-cell counts and diversity came from newly produced T cells.

In the case of this clonotype: Its antigen remains unidentified.

The TCRbeta library was prepared with unique molecular identifiers. TCRdb re-called the PCR reads with MiXCR, one entry per CDR3 protein. The repertoire consists of 90,000 to 100,000 distinct CDR3 sequences, with less than 25% occurring once and the leading ten covering around a fifth. CDR1 is LGHNA, CDR2 YSLEER, per germline. The CDR3 covers 17 residues. Trimming removed 0 bases from V and 8 bases from J, with 22 bases in between. The gene calls are TRBV4-3 and TRBJ1-2, with D maybe TRBD1 (5 bases). The sequence was obtained from a boy between 2 and 10 years old with acute lymphoblastic leukemia, due to receive a stem cell transplant. The source material was PBMCs, sampled before TCRalphabeta/CD19-depleted stem cell transplant. DNA for the CDR3: TGCGCCAGCAGCCAAGATAGTGCCCAGGGCATCATGGGGGGCTACACCTTC. This encodes CASSQDSAQGIMGGYTF.